This T cell receptor beta chain was obtained from a study of cytotoxic CD8 clonotypes in ibrutinib-treated CLL. Study background: Of the patients, 11 were relapsed/refractory, about 16 treatment-naive and about 17 IGHV unmutated. Response material was collected after a median about 11 months of treatment, range 6 to 36. General observations from the study: The clonality rise at ibrutinib response reflected private clonotype expansion.

With regard to this clone: The antigen is not known.

Produced via immunoSEQ multiplex PCR; TCRdb's table is partial and in-frame only. The data show approximately 50,000 clones, 54% seen once. The input for sequencing was PBMCs, taken at disease progression, from a patient treated with ibrutinib. This sequence was found in a human donor with chronic lymphocytic leukemia.

In nucleotides, the CDR3 is TGTGCCAGCAGCGTAGAAATCTCTGGAAACACCATATATTTT. As protein: CASSVEISGNTIYF. The chain combines TRBV9 with TRBJ1-3, with D uncertain. Trimming shortened V by 0 bases and J by 0 bases, and 4 bases separated the two germline ends. This CDR3 region has 14 residues. The germline V gene has CDR1 SGDLS and CDR2 YYNGEE.